This entry features one TCR beta chain sequence. Its target antigen remains unknown. Base qualities are not recorded, but no much larger clone differs from it by a single base. Data came from an Illumina NovaSeq 6000. Using 5'RACE with constant-segment primers, TCRalpha and TCRbeta cDNA libraries were constructed, with sample barcodes and unique molecular identifiers added in the process. RNA was extracted from every sample with Trizol reagent. The libraries were amplified in two PCR steps, and the second step added a second sample barcode and Illumina TruSeq adapters. Sequencing of the libraries was done on an Illumina NovaSeq, producing 2 x 150 bp paired-end reads. In the paper's pipeline: With migec v1.2.7, reads were demultiplexed and then collapsed into UMI-guided consensus sequences. Using mixcr v2.1.11, UMI consensuses were aligned to TRA and TRB V and J templates and then assembled into clonotypes. Expanded or contracted clonotypes were those called significant by both edgeR and NoisET, with noise models trained on biological replicates. For edgeR calls, the cutoffs were a false discovery rate-adjusted p below 0.01 and a log2 fold-change threshold of 1. As an exploratory analysis of dynamics, max-normalized trajectories of the 1000 most abundant clonotypes were examined by PCA with hierarchical clustering. Each responding clone was given a CD4 or CD8 phenotype based on the CD4+ and CD8+ repertoires, which had been sequenced separately. Using fastp at Q25 and MiXCR, TCRdb reprocessed the public reads and kept productive beta chains. A single entry per CDR3 protein holds the most common genes and DNA from its merged rows. The V and J calls shown here were made by TCRdb, not taken from the authors' results. Present in this sample are approximately 500,000 distinct CDR3 sequences, around 25% of which were seen just once. The ten largest clonotypes hold around 13% of the sample.

The data stem from a study of T-cell memory formation after mild COVID-19 (dated by TCRdb to about 2021). Study-wide context: TCR sequence clusters from the two donors were found to be largely donor specific. The cohort comprised two young, previously healthy adult volunteers, one female and one male. In a couple of donors, T-cell clones that expanded and contracted after mild COVID-19 were tracked by sequencing TCRalpha and TCRbeta repertoires over time. Overall results and qualifications from the work: Some responding clones were detected in pre-infection memory, which suggested that pre-existing cross-reactive memory T cells had joined the SARS-CoV-2 response. The study included only a couple of mild cases, and larger cohorts that include severe cases with pre-infection samples were judged to be necessary. Contracting CD4+ clones appeared mostly in the CM and EM memory subsets, whereas CD8+ clones were enriched in EMRA. Whether the second-wave clones peaking on day 37 were SARS-CoV-2 specific was not confirmed. Clones contracting from day 15 to 85 had balanced CD4/CD8 phenotypes, while a second wave expanding from day 15 to 37 was biased towards CD4+.

PBMCs were isolated by Ficoll-Paque density gradient centrifugation. This receptor was taken from an adult woman who had mild COVID-19 (a few samples of this study predate the infection). The sample titles of this study are shuffled in the database, so cell type and time point are left out; the donor was told from shared clones. The sample was PBMCs or a T cell subset sorted from them (not recorded which).

The sequenced DNA: TGTGCCAGCAAATCTCACGGGGGGGCCGCAGATACGCAGTATTTT. It encodes CASKSHGGAADTQYF. The chain joins TRBV6-6 to TRBJ2-3; TRBD2 aligns with 8 central bases. Ends trimmed: V by 7 bases, J by 4 bases; bases unmatched to a gene: 10. Taken from cysteine to phenylalanine, the CDR3 has 15 residues. The DNA shown is the 45-base CDR3, in frame from base 1. As encoded in the germline V gene (reference sequence), CDR1 is MNHNY while CDR2 is SVGAGI.